Presented here are 12 T cell receptor beta chains from one specimen sequenced in a study of shared clonotypes between healthy human individuals. Assay: immunoSEQ multiplex PCR; the TCRdb copy retains only in-frame clones and omits some. The sample holds about 690,000 clones, about nine tenths seen once. The sample comprised memory CD8+ T cells from PBMCs. Sample subset: CD45RO+ cells pooled with CCR7-negative TemRA cells. These receptor sequences come from a man younger than 35 in good health. Some clones in this sample may be carry-over from other donors' samples.

The chain has TRBV6-6 and TRBJ2-3, with D perhaps TRBD1 or TRBD2 (6 bases each). Germline V gene sequence: CDR1 MNHNY, CDR2 SVGAGI (reference sequence). V lost 0 bases and J lost 6, with 13 bases in between. CDR3 length: 15 amino acids. The CDR3 bases are TGTGCCAGCAGTTACTCGAACAGGGCGGGGGATACGCAGTATTTT. It is translated as CASSYSNRAGDTQYF.

J is TRBJ1-1 and V is TRBV5-1, with D tentatively TRBD1 (5 bases). This CDR3 spans 14 amino acids. Trimming left V 0 bases short and J 5 bases short, with 11 bases between. Germline CDR1 is SGHRS and CDR2 is YFSETQ. CDR3 nucleotide sequence: TGCGCCAGCAGCTTGGTAGGGAAGGGGACTGAAGCTTTCTTT. This gives the protein CASSLVGKGTEAFF.

The chain is built from TRBV13 and TRBJ2-1; TRBD2 matches at 11 bases. CDR3 length: 15 residues. CDR1 is PRHDT and CDR2 is FYEKMQ in the germline V gene (reference sequence). Trimming took 5 bases from V and 8 from J; bases not matched to a gene: 8. The CDR3 coding sequence is TGTGCCAGCAGCCAGCGACTAGCGGGACTGGATGAGCAGTTCTTC. Its protein product is CASSQRLAGLDEQFF.

V is TRBV25-1 and J is TRBJ1-1; no clear D gene. V was shortened by 7 bases and J by 8 bases, with 17 bases between the two germline ends. The CDR3 runs 13 residues. Germline CDR1 and CDR2: MGHDK and SYGVNS. CDR3 loop: CASTPSTAEEAFF. DNA of the CDR3: TGTGCCAGCACCCCCTCCACGGCCGAGGAAGCTTTCTTT.

The rearrangement joins TRBV4-1 to TRBJ1-5, with D uncertain. CDR1 is MGHRA and CDR2 is YSYEKL in the germline V gene. V was clipped by 0 bases and J by 7 bases, with 13 bases between them. The CDR3 spans 15 residues. DNA of the CDR3: TGCGCCAGCAGCCAAGAGGGAGGGAGTAGCCAGCCCCAGCATTTT. The encoded protein is CASSQEGGSSQPQHF.

The chain is built from TRBV28 and TRBJ1-2; perhaps TRBD1 as D (6 bases). Germline lookup yields CDR1 MDHEN and CDR2 SYDVKM. The CDR3 runs 16 residues. Between the trimmed V and J ends, which lost 5 bases and 1 base, there was a span of 17 bases. This chain's CDR3 is CASSPPDDRFNYGYTF. CDR3 DNA: TGTGCCAGCAGTCCTCCGGACGACAGGTTTAACTATGGCTACACCTTC.

This chain joins TRBV27 and TRBJ2-5, with D perhaps matching TRBD1 or TRBD2 (5 bases each). This CDR3 region has 12 residues. V was clipped by 7 bases and J by 5 bases, with 11 bases between them. Germline values: CDR1 MNHEY, CDR2 SMNVEV (reference sequence). CDR3 in DNA: TGTGCCAGCAAGAGGGCAGGGGAGACCCAGTACTTC. Residues: CASKRAGETQYF.

This clone was observed a single time. CDR3 DNA sequence: TGTGCCAGCAGCGCCCTAGACCGGGGGCTTCATTCCTACGAGCAGTACTTC. This gives the protein CASSALDRGLHSYEQYF. This rearrangement joins TRBV7-9 to TRBJ2-7; D may correspond to TRBD1 or TRBD2 (6 bases each). The CDR3 sequence is 17 residues long. V lost 5 bases, J lost 1 base, and 21 bases lay in between. The germline V gene has CDR1 SEHNR and CDR2 FQNEAQ (reference sequence).

This clone was detected a few times. The V call is TRBV19, the J call TRBJ1-2; maybe TRBD1 (5 bases). Deletions cut 5 bases from V and 8 bases from J, with 12 bases between. CDR1 and CDR2 from the germline V gene are LNHDA and SQIVND (reference sequence). This CDR3 is 12 amino acids long. CDR3 protein: CASSQGARGYTF. CDR3 bases: TGTGCCAGTAGTCAAGGGGCCCGGGGCTACACCTTC. The full variable domain, in which reference TRBV19 and TRBJ1-2 provide the parts outside the CDR3, is DGGITQSPKYLFRKEGQNVTLSCEQNLNHDAMYWYRQDPGQGLRLIYYSQIVNDFQKGDIAEGYSVSREKKESFPLTVTSAQKNPTAFYLCASSQGARGYTFGSGTRLTVV.

In nucleotides, the CDR3 is TGTGCCAGCAGCCCGAGCCTGGCCGACACAGATACGCAGTATTTT. This sequence encodes CASSPSLADTDTQYF. This rearrangement joins TRBV9 to TRBJ2-3; D gene ambiguous. This CDR3 contains 15 residues. V was cut by 4 bases and J by 2 bases, with 14 bases left in between. Germline loops: CDR1 SGDLS, CDR2 YYNGEE.

This clone was found once. The identical CDR3 is also encoded by other nucleotide sequences in the sample. The rearrangement joins TRBV27 to TRBJ2-3; D gene uncertain. Germline assignment: CDR1 MNHEY and CDR2 SMNVEV (reference sequence). V was cut by 6 bases and J by 1 base, with 8 bases left in between. The CDR3 runs to 13 residues. This chain's CDR3 is CASSPLRTDTQYF. The CDR3 DNA reads TGTGCCAGCAGCCCCCTCCGCACAGATACGCAGTATTTT.

In the case of this clone: A much larger clone differs by one base, so this may be a read error. Distinct nucleotide sequences in the sample also encode this CDR3. This chain joins TRBV4-1 and TRBJ1-1; no definite D call. Germline V lookup: CDR1 MGHRA, CDR2 YSYEKL. The CDR3 length is 16 residues. The CDR3 spells CASSHNPTELNTEAFF. CDR3 in DNA: TGCGCCAGCAGCCACAATCCGACGGAGCTGAACACTGAAGCCTTCTTT.